The 22 T cell receptor beta chains given below trace back to one sample, sequenced in a study of vaccination and CD4 T cells after COVID-19. Indicated treatment: roughly 10-day PBMC culture with coronavirus spike peptide pools or control peptides (ViraFEST assay). Their recognized antigens are unknown. With the Oncomine TCR Beta short-read assay, DNA from cultured CD4+ T cells was sequenced. Via MiXCR, TCRdb re-called the PCR reads, giving one row per CDR3 protein. The top ten clones hold roughly 19% of a sample with 15,000 to 17,000 distinct CDR3 sequences, about 40% of them seen once. Input material: cultured CD4+ T cells from blood. These receptors were collected from a human donor with COVID-19.

This clonotype was counted once. The rearrangement links TRBV20-1 to TRBJ1-2; tentative D call: TRBD1 (5 bases). Per the germline V gene, CDR1 is DFQATT and CDR2 is SNEGSKA (reference sequence). The CDR3 has 12 amino acids. The DNA of the CDR3 is TGCAGCGTCGGCGGGACGAACTATGGCTACACCTTC. It encodes CSVGGTNYGYTF.

The V and J genes are TRBV28 and TRBJ1-2; maybe TRBD1 (5 bases). The V gene lost 6 bases and the J gene lost 2 bases, with 13 bases spanning the gap. CDR1 and CDR2 from the germline V gene are MDHEN and SYDVKM. The CDR3 runs to 14 residues. The CDR3 protein is CASRSHYRNYGYTF. The CDR3 region has the DNA TGTGCCAGCAGATCCCACTACAGGAACTATGGCTACACCTTC.

This chain links TRBV24-1 with TRBJ2-6; D remains ambiguous. This CDR3 contains 14 residues. Germline CDR1 and CDR2: KGHDR and SFDVKD. V was cut by 7 bases and J by 1 base, with 7 bases left in between. This CDR3 is CATRTDSGANVLTF. Written as DNA, the CDR3 is TGTGCCACCAGGACGGATTCTGGGGCCAACGTCCTGACTTTC.

The chain is built from TRBV11-2 and TRBJ1-5; a possible D gene is TRBD1 (5 bases). Germline lookup yields CDR1 SGHAT and CDR2 FQNNGV. The V end lost 5 bases, the J end lost 8 bases, and 19 bases lay between the germline ends. The CDR3 length is 15 residues. CDR3 region: CASSPGRYGGEPQHF. CDR3 nucleotides: TGTGCCAGCAGCCCAGGGCGGTACGGAGGGGAGCCCCAGCATTTT.

This chain links TRBV11-2 with TRBJ2-5; D is unclear. Trimming removed 4 bases from V and 5 bases from J, with 8 bases in between. Germline V gene data show CDR1 as SGHAT and CDR2 as FQNNGV. This CDR3 is 12 amino acids long. The CDR3: CASSSRWETQYF. The DNA of the CDR3 is TGTGCCAGCAGCTCCCGATGGGAGACCCAGTACTTC.

This clonotype was seen a handful of times. The V and J genes are TRBV20-1 and TRBJ2-7, with D possibly being TRBD1 (6 bases). Trimming took off 4 bases at V and 6 bases at J, with 16 bases between the two ends. The CDR3 has 13 amino acids. Germline CDR1 DFQATT, CDR2 SNEGSKA (reference sequence). CDR3 sequence (DNA): TGCAGTGCTACCCGGGACACAGTCGGCGAGCAGTACTTC. Protein product: CSATRDTVGEQYF.

This sequence joins TRBV6-1 and TRBJ1-2; no clear D gene. Germline V gene sequence: CDR1 MNHNS, CDR2 SASEGT. V lost 6 bases to trimming and J lost 7 bases, with 15 bases between them. This CDR3 has 13 residues. In nucleotides, the CDR3 is TGTGCCAGCAGGTCCCTCTGGTCAGTTGGCTACACCTTC. Its translation is CASRSLWSVGYTF.

This chain connects TRBV20-1 to TRBJ2-3; D possibly corresponds to TRBD1 (6 bases). The CDR3 contains 15 residues. Between the trimmed V and J ends, which lost 3 bases and 6 bases, there was a span of 19 bases. Looked up from germline, CDR1 is DFQATT and CDR2 is SNEGSKA (reference sequence). CDR3 sequence reads: CSASGTPEARDTQYF. For the CDR3, the DNA is TGCAGTGCTAGTGGGACACCCGAGGCAAGGGATACGCAGTATTTT.

The chain links TRBV2 to TRBJ2-6; no clear D. In germline, CDR1 is SNHLY, CDR2 FYNNEI. Trimming left V 3 bases short and J 0 bases short, with 18 bases between. The CDR3 loop spans 19 amino acids. The CDR3 region is CASSDRGSGLGSGANVLTF. CDR3 coding DNA: TGTGCCAGCAGTGATCGTGGGTCCGGATTGGGCTCTGGGGCCAACGTCCTGACTTTC.

A single count supports this clonotype. This rearrangement joins TRBV12-3 or TRBV12-4 to TRBJ2-7; a weak D match, TRBD2 (6 bases). The CDR3 length is 15 residues. Trimming removed 5 bases at V and 2 bases at J, with 16 bases between. The CDR3 region has the DNA TGTGCCAGCAGTCGGCGGGGTTCTCCTCCCTACGAGCAGTACTTC. Its translation: CASSRRGSPPYEQYF.

This clonotype was seen a handful of times. V usage is TRBV12-3 or TRBV12-4 and J usage is TRBJ2-7; TRBD2 matches at 10 bases. The V segment lost 5 bases and the J segment 5 bases; nucleotides outside the gene matches: 12. This CDR3 spans 16 amino acids. The CDR3 is CASSPPSGGGFHEQYF. Here the CDR3 DNA reads TGTGCCAGCAGTCCCCCTAGCGGGGGAGGTTTCCACGAGCAGTACTTC.

This chain links TRBV11-3 with TRBJ2-7; possibly TRBD2 for D (5 bases). The ends were cut back, 2 bases at V and 7 bases at J, with 9 bases in the middle. This CDR3 is 12 amino acids long. CDR1 is SGHNT and CDR2 is YENEEA in the germline V gene. The CDR3 loop reads CASSLSTREQYF. DNA of the CDR3: TGTGCCAGCAGCTTAAGTACTAGGGAGCAGTACTTC.

This clonotype was seen once. The chain joins TRBV6-2 or TRBV6-3 to TRBJ2-7; D perhaps matches TRBD1 (5 bases). The ends were cut back, 6 bases at V and 3 bases at J, with 15 bases in the middle. Germline CDR1 is MNHEY and CDR2 is SVGEGT. The CDR3 contains 14 residues. CDR3 amino acids: CASRISTVRYEQYF. DNA of the CDR3: TGTGCCAGCAGGATTTCGACAGTCCGCTACGAGCAGTACTTC.

V gene TRBV5-6 combines with J gene TRBJ1-3; a weak D match, TRBD1 (6 bases). V shed 4 bases and J shed 2 bases, with 10 bases lying between them. In germline, CDR1 is SGHDT, CDR2 YYEEEE. The CDR3 runs 14 residues. The CDR3 nucleotides are TGTGCCAGCAGCCCCAGGGGTCCTGGAAACACCATATATTTT. Residues: CASSPRGPGNTIYF.

The CDR3 nucleotides read TGCAGTGCCACCCCCCCCCAGGGACTAGCCACGGATGAGCAGTTCTTC. This gives the protein CSATPPQGLATDEQFF. The chain recombines TRBV20-1 with TRBJ2-1, with 9 bases aligning to TRBD2. The CDR3 runs 16 residues. Germline assignment: CDR1 DFQATT and CDR2 SNEGSKA (reference sequence). V trimming: 6 bases; J trimming: 8 bases; junction bases outside the gene matches: 17.

In its sample, this clonotype was seen a few times. This sequence joins TRBV19 and TRBJ1-2, with 9 bases aligning to TRBD1. The germline CDR1 and CDR2 sequences are LNHDA and SQIVND (reference sequence). V shed 5 bases, J shed 7 bases, and the junction held 11 bases outside the gene matches. This CDR3 comprises 15 residues. The CDR3 protein is CASSRSEGQGIGYTF. DNA of the CDR3: TGTGCCAGTAGTCGATCTGAAGGACAGGGGATTGGCTACACCTTC.

This clonotype has only one observation. The V gene is TRBV6-1, the J gene TRBJ2-3; 10 bases agree with TRBD2. CDR1 MNHNS and CDR2 SASEGT come from the germline V gene. The CDR3 is 15 residues long. V shed 6 bases and J 0 bases; nucleotides not matched to a gene: 3. The CDR3 coding sequence is TGTGCCAGCAGCCTACTAGCGGGGAGCACAGATACGCAGTATTTT. The encoded protein is CASSLLAGSTDTQYF.

Comments on this clonotype: A junction end diverges from the germline sequence, so it may reflect a read error. The V and J genes are TRBV6-1 and TRBJ2-2; D might be TRBD1 (6 bases). The germline V gene encodes CDR1 MNHNS and CDR2 SASEGT. The CDR3 length is 15 residues. The CDR3 bases are TGTGCCGGCAGACCACCGGGACAAGCCACCGGGGAGCTGTTTTTT. Its protein is CAGRPPGQATGELFF.

This clonotype was counted a single time. The gene calls are TRBV6-1 and TRBJ2-2; 11 bases map to TRBD2. V trimming: 8 bases; J trimming: 7 bases; junction bases outside the gene matches: 9. The CDR3 spans 15 residues. Germline CDR1 and CDR2: MNHNS and SASEGT. CDR3 residues: CASVRSGGAFGELFF. Written as DNA, the CDR3 is TGTGCCAGCGTCCGTAGCGGGGGGGCGTTCGGGGAGCTGTTTTTT.

CDR3 sequence (DNA): TGTGCCAGCAGCTTAAATTGGAACACCGGGGAGCTGTTTTTT. Amino acid sequence: CASSLNWNTGELFF. This sequence joins TRBV7-3 and TRBJ2-2; D call uncertain. This CDR3 contains 14 residues. Per germline, CDR1 SGHTA and CDR2 FQGTGA. With 1 base removed from V and 1 base from J, the gap between germline ends came to 4 bases.

This chain joins TRBV10-1 and TRBJ2-1; 7 nucleotides line up with TRBD2. V was clipped by 4 bases and J by 0 bases; unmatched bases: 3. CDR3 length: 15 amino acids. Germline V lookup: CDR1 WNHNN, CDR2 SYGVQD (reference sequence). CDR3 protein: CASSGERGSYNEQFF. For the CDR3, the DNA is TGCGCCAGCAGTGGGGAGCGGGGCTCCTACAATGAGCAGTTCTTC.

There are a few counts of this clonotype. This chain connects TRBV7-8 to TRBJ1-1, with D hard to call. Trimming pared 5 bases from V and 3 bases from J, leaving 13 bases between. This CDR3 contains 14 residues. The V gene's germline CDR1 is SGHVS and CDR2 FQNEAQ. In DNA, the CDR3 is TGTGCCAGCAGCCCCCGAGATGCCCACACTGAAGCTTTCTTT. Its translation is CASSPRDAHTEAFF.